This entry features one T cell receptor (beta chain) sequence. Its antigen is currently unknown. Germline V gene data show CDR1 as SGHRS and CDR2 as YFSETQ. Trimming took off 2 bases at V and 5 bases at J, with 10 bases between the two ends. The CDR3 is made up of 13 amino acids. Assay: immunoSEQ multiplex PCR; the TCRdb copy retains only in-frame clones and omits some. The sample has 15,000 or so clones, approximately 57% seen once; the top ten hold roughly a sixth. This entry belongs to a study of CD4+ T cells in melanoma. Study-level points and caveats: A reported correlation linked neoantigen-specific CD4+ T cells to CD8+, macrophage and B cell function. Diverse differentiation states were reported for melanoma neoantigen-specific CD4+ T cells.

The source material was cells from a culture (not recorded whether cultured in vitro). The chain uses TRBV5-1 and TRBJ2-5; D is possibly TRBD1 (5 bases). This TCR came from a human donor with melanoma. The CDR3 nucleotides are TGCGCCAGCAGCTTACAGGTCCCTGAGACCCAGTACTTC. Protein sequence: CASSLQVPETQYF.